This TCR beta chain appears in the sequencing data of a study of cytomegalovirus exposure and HLA in healthy donors. Amplification used 60 Vbeta primers and 13 Jbeta primers. Libraries were prepared by immunoSEQ multiplex PCR; TCRdb keeps only in-frame clonotypes and omits some of them. This table has some 150,000 clones, roughly 85% appearing once. As for this clone: The antigen is unknown. Relative to the germline gene, one junction end is altered; a read error may explain this.

Points from the study as a whole: TCR beta V- and J-gene trimming, according to a later analysis, was linked to a missense DCLRE1C variant. It was in a later analysis that TCR association rates were seen to vary by HLA locus, highest for DRB1 and lowest for HLA-C. It was 150 to 200 TCR beta chains that were listed as cytomegalovirus-associated.

The TCR was taken from a woman aged 30 to 39 in good health and CMV-seronegative. The sample consisted of PBMCs.

CDR3 DNA: TGTGCCAGCAGCGTAGGTTTTACAGGGGGCTCCGACGAGCAGTACTTC. This sequence encodes CASSVGFTGGSDEQYF. The chain joins TRBV9 to TRBJ2-7; 9 nucleotides match TRBD1. This CDR3 is built from 16 residues. CDR1 is SGDLS, CDR2 YYNGEE, per germline.